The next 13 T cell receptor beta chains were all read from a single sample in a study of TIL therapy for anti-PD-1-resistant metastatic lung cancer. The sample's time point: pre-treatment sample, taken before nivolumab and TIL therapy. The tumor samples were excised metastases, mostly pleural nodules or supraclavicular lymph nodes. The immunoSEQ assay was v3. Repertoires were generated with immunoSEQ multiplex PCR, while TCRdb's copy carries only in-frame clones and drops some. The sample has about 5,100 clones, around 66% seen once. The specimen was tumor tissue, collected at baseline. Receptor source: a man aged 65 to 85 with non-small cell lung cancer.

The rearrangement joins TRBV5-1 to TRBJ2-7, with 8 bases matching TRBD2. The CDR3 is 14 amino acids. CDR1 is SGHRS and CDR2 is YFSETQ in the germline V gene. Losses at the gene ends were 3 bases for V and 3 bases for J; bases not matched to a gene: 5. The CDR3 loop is CASSYTSGFYEQYF. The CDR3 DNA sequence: TGCGCCAGCAGCTATACTAGCGGTTTCTACGAGCAGTACTTC.

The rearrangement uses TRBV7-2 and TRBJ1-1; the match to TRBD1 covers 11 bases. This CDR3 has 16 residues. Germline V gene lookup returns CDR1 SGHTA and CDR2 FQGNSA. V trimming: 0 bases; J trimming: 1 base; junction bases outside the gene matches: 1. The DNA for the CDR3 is TGTGCCAGCAGCTTAGCAGGGACAGGGGGGAACACTGAAGCTTTCTTT. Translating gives CASSLAGTGGNTEAFF.

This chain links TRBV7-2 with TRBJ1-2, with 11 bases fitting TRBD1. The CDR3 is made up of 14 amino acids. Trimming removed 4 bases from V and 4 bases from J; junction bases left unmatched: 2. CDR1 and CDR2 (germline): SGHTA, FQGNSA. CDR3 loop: CASSSDRGPYGYTF. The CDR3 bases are TGTGCCAGCAGCTCGGACAGGGGGCCCTATGGCTACACCTTC.

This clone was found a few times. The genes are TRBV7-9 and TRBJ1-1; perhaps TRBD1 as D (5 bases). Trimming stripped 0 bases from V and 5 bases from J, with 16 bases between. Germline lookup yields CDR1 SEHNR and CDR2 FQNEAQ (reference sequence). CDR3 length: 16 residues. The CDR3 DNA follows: TGTGCCAGCAGCTTAGCGCTGGGTTCAGGGAGGACTGAAGCTTTCTTT. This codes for CASSLALGSGRTEAFF.

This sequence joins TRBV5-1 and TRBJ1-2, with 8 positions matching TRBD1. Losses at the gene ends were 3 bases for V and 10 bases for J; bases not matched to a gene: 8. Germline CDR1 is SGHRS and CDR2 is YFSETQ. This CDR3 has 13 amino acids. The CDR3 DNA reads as TGCGCCAGCAGCTCCGACAGGGGCCGCGCCTACACCTTC. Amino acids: CASSSDRGRAYTF.

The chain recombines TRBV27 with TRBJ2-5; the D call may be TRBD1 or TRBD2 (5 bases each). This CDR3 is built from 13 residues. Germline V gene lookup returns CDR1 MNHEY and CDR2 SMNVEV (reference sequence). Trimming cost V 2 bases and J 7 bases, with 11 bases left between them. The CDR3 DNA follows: TGTGCCAGCAGTTTAGGGGGATTAGGGACCCAGTACTTC. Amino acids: CASSLGGLGTQYF.

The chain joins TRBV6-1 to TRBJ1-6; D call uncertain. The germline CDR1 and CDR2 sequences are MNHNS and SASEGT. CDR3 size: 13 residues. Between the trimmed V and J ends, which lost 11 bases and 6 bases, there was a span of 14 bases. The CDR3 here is CAGSVGSNSPLHF. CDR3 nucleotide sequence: TGTGCCGGGTCTGTAGGAAGTAATTCACCCCTCCACTTT.

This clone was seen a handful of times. CDR3 amino acids: CASRLLAGGSYEQYF. In DNA form, the CDR3 reads TGCGCCAGCAGATTATTAGCGGGAGGCTCCTACGAGCAGTACTTC. The chain uses TRBV5-1 and TRBJ2-7; 10 bases are a match to TRBD2. The CDR3 covers 15 residues. The trim removed 5 bases at V and 0 bases at J, leaving 5 bases unmatched. Germline values: CDR1 SGHRS, CDR2 YFSETQ.

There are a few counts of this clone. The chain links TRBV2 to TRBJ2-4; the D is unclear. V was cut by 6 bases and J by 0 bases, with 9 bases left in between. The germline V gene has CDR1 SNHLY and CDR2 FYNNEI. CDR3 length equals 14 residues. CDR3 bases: TGTGCCAGCAGACCCGAACTAGCCAAAAACATTCAGTACTTC. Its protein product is CASRPELAKNIQYF.

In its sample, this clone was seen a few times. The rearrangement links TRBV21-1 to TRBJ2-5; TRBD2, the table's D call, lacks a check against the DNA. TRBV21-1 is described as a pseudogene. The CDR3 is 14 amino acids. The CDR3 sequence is CARTSGRADETQYF. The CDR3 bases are TGTGCCAGGACTAGCGGGAGGGCCGATGAGACCCAGTACTTC.

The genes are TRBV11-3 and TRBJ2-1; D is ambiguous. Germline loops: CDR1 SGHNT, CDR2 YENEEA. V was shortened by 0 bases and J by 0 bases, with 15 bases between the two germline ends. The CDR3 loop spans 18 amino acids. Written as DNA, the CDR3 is TGTGCCAGCAGCTTAGATCTAAGGGCAGGTGACTCCTACAATGAGCAGTTCTTC. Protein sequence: CASSLDLRAGDSYNEQFF.

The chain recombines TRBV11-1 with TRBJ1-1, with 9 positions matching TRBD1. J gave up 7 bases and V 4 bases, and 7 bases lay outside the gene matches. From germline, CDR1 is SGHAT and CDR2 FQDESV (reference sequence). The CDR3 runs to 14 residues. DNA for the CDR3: TGTGCCAGCAGCTCTTACAGGGGGCTGGGTGAAGCTTTCTTT. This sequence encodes CASSSYRGLGEAFF.

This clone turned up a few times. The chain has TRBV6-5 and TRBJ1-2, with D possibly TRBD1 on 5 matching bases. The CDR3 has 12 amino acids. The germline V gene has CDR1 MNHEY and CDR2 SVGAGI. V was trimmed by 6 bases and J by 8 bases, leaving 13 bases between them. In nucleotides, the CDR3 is TGTGCCAGCAGGGGGACGAGTAGAGGCTACACCTTC. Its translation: CASRGTSRGYTF.